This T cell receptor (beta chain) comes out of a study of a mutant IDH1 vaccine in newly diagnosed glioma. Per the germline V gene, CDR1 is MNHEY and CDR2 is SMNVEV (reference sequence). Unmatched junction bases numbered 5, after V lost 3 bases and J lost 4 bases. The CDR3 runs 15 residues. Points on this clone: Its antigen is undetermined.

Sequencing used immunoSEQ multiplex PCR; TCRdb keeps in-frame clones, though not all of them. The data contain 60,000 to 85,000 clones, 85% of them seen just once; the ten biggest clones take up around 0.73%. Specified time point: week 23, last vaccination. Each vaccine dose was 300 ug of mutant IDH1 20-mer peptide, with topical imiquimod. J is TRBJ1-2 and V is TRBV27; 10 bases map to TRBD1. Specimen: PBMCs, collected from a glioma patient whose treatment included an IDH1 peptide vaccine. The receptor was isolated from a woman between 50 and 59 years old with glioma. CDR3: CASSFDRGLRYGYTF. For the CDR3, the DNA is TGTGCCAGCAGTTTCGACAGGGGGCTACGCTATGGCTACACCTTC.